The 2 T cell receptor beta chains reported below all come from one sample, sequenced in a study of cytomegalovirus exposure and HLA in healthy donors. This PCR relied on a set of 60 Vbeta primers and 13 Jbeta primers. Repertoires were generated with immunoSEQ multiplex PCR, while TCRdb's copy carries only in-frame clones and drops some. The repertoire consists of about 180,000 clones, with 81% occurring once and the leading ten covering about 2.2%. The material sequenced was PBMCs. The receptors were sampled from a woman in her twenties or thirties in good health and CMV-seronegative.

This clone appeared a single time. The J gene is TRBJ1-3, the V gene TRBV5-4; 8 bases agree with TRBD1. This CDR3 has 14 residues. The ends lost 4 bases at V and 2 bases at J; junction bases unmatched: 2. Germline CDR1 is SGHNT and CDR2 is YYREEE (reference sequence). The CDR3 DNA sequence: TGTGCCAGCAGCCTGGACAGGGCTGGAAACACCATATATTTT. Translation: CASSLDRAGNTIYF.

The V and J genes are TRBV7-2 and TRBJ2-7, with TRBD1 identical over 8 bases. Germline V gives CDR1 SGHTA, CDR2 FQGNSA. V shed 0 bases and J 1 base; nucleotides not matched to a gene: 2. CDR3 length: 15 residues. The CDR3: CASSLATGGSYEQYF. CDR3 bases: TGTGCCAGCAGCTTAGCAACAGGGGGGTCCTACGAGCAGTACTTC.